This T cell receptor beta chain was observed in a study of blood T cell repertoires in COVID-19. Study as a whole: The analysed material was cDNA or gDNA that came from T cells, B-cell-depleted T cells, or PBMCs.

This clone was counted between two and nine times. Additional DNA sequences in this sample encode the identical CDR3. Authors' analysis steps: Amplified reference gene primers provided the basis for estimating nucleated cell counts. Here immunoSEQ multiplex PCR was the method, and the copy in TCRdb shows in-frame clones only, minus some. V and J calls plus clone size are reproduced from that table; the DNA served to infer D and trimming. The data show 150,000 to 200,000 clones, around 87% seen once. Trimming left V 0 bases short and J 3 bases short, with 4 bases between. Germline assignment: CDR1 SGHRS and CDR2 YFSETQ. There are 12 residues in the CDR3.

Source material: peripheral blood. The rearrangement uses TRBV5-1 and TRBJ2-7, with D hard to call. This receptor was taken from a middle-aged man with active or convalescent COVID-19. This CDR3 is CASSLVGYEQYF. DNA of the CDR3: TGCGCCAGCAGCTTGGTCGGCTACGAGCAGTACTTC.